These 28 T cell receptor beta chains originate from one sample sequenced in a study of vaccination effects on CD4 cells after COVID-19. Ahead of sequencing, the ViraFEST assay grew antigen-specific CD4+ T cells using viral peptide pools. Scientists isolated CD4+ T cells after a roughly ten-day culture period ended. Vaccination of participants consisted of two doses of either the BNT162b2 or mRNA-1273 vaccine. Profiled with immunoSEQ multiplex PCR; TCRdb holds only in-frame clones, not every one. The sample lists over 50,000 clones; around 78% were seen once. These TCRs' antigens remain unknown. Specimen: CD4+ T cells from PBMCs cultured with HCoV-229E spike peptides, collected after COVID-19 vaccination. These receptors came from a human donor who received a COVID-19 vaccine.

V is TRBV5-6 and J is TRBJ1-4; TRBD1 might be the D (6 bases). This CDR3 has 15 amino acids. The germline V and J ends were trimmed by 5 bases and 7 bases, with 18 bases remaining between them. In germline, CDR1 is SGHDT, CDR2 YYEEEE. The CDR3 DNA sequence: TGTGCCAGCAGACGACAGGCATGGCAAGGTGAAAAACTGTTTTTT. Its translation is CASRRQAWQGEKLFF.

The chain is built from TRBV24-1 and TRBJ1-1, with D maybe TRBD1 (5 bases). The V gene's germline CDR1 is KGHDR and CDR2 SFDVKD. The ends were cut back, 9 bases at V and 1 base at J, with 11 bases in the middle. The CDR3 consists of 13 residues. CDR3 sequence: CATVGQPNTEAFF. The DNA for the CDR3 is TGTGCCACCGTCGGACAACCGAACACTGAAGCTTTCTTT.

V and J are TRBV5-8 and TRBJ2-5, with D possibly called TRBD1 or TRBD2 (5 bases each). Germline V gene data show CDR1 as SGHTS and CDR2 as YDEGEE. CDR3 length equals 12 residues. Trimming shortened V by 0 bases and J by 7 bases, and 7 bases separated the two germline ends. This CDR3 is CASSLAGGTQYF. Here the CDR3 DNA reads TGTGCCAGCAGCTTGGCTGGGGGGACCCAGTACTTC.

The chain recombines TRBV5-4 with TRBJ1-4, with TRBD1 matching 8 bases. The CDR3 is made up of 14 amino acids. Per germline, CDR1 SGHNT and CDR2 YYREEE (reference sequence). The J segment lost 8 bases and the V segment lost 4 bases, leaving 7 bases of the junction unmatched. The CDR3 is CASSGGQAQEKLFF. CDR3 DNA sequence: TGTGCCAGCAGCGGGGGACAGGCGCAAGAAAAACTGTTTTTT.

V is TRBV30 and J is TRBJ1-1, with 8 bases lining up with TRBD1. The CDR3 contains 15 residues. Germline CDR1 is GTSNPN and CDR2 is SVGIG (reference sequence). V was clipped by 5 bases and J by 3 bases; unmatched bases: 11. CDR3 nucleotide sequence: TGTGCCTGGGGCCCCCCGGGACAGGTTTACACTGAAGCTTTCTTT. Translated, it gives CAWGPPGQVYTEAFF. The entire variable domain, with the rest obtained from reference TRBV30 and TRBJ1-1, is as follows: SQTIHQWPATLVQPVGSPLSLECTVEGTSNPNLYWYRQAAGRGLQLLFYSVGIGQISSEVPQNLSASRPQDRQFILSSKKLLLSDSGFYLCAWGPPGQVYTEAFFGQGTRLTVV.

Written as DNA, the CDR3 is TGCAGTGCTAGTGGGCAGGGGTCCAATCAGCCCCAGCATTTT. Translated, it gives CSASGQGSNQPQHF. The V and J genes are TRBV20-1 and TRBJ1-5, with D possibly TRBD1 on 6 matching bases. Germline V lookup: CDR1 DFQATT, CDR2 SNEGSKA (reference sequence). Trimming left V 3 bases short and J 3 bases short, with 12 bases between. This CDR3 comprises 14 residues.

The rearrangement uses TRBV11-2 and TRBJ2-5; 10 nucleotides line up with TRBD1. Trimming removed 4 bases from V and 2 bases from J; junction bases left unmatched: 4. CDR1 SGHAT and CDR2 FQNNGV come from the germline V gene. This CDR3 contains 15 residues. Written as DNA, the CDR3 is TGTGCCAGCAGCTCTCGGGACAGGGGACAAGAGACCCAGTACTTC. It yields the protein CASSSRDRGQETQYF.

J is TRBJ1-5 and V is TRBV6-2 or TRBV6-3; no definite D call. Per germline, CDR1 MNHEY and CDR2 SVGEGT. V lost 5 bases and J lost 6, with 17 bases in between. The CDR3 contains 15 residues. The chain's CDR3 is CASSDWGGKSQPQHF. CDR3 DNA: TGTGCCAGCAGTGATTGGGGAGGGAAGAGTCAGCCCCAGCATTTT.

The V gene is TRBV5-6, the J gene TRBJ2-7; D may match TRBD1 or TRBD2 (7 bases each). Germline V gene sequence: CDR1 SGHDT, CDR2 YYEEEE. Trimming removed 4 bases from V and 7 bases from J, with 24 bases in between. The CDR3 totals 16 residues. The CDR3 is CASSRYSGGAGVEQYV. The CDR3 DNA reads TGTGCCAGCAGCCGATATTCAGGGGGGGCCGGCGTTGAGCAGTACGTC.

The rearrangement uses TRBV2 and TRBJ1-2; possible D gene TRBD1, 5 bases. This CDR3 has 13 residues. The germline V and J ends were trimmed by 5 bases and 8 bases, with 15 bases remaining between them. Looked up from germline, CDR1 is SNHLY and CDR2 is FYNNEI. The CDR3 is CASSSGTLGGYTF. Here the CDR3 DNA reads TGTGCCAGCAGTTCCGGGACCCTGGGCGGCTACACCTTC. Full variable domain (remainder filled in from reference TRBV2 and TRBJ1-2): EPEVTQTPSHQVTQMGQEVILRCVPISNHLYFYWYRQILGQKVEFLVSFYNNEISEKSEIFDDQFSVERPDGSNFTLKIRSTKLEDSAMYFCASSSGTLGGYTFGSGTRLTVV.

This clone was observed a handful of times. The J gene is TRBJ1-4, the V gene TRBV2; 7 positions agree with TRBD1. V was clipped by 6 bases and J by 8 bases; unmatched bases: 3. Germline CDR1 reads SNHLY; CDR2 reads FYNNEI. The CDR3 is 12 amino acids. The DNA for the CDR3 is TGTGCCAGCAGGGACAGGCAGGAAAAACTGTTTTTT. Translation: CASRDRQEKLFF. The full variable domain, rest sourced from reference TRBV2 and TRBJ1-4, is EPEVTQTPSHQVTQMGQEVILRCVPISNHLYFYWYRQILGQKVEFLVSFYNNEISEKSEIFDDQFSVERPDGSNFTLKIRSTKLEDSAMYFCASRDRQEKLFFGSGTQLSVL.

This chain connects TRBV3-1 (or the pseudogene TRBV3-2) to TRBJ2-7; TRBD1 matches at 7 bases. The germline V gene has CDR1 LGHDT and CDR2 YNNKEL (reference sequence). Germline trimming cut 0 bases from V and 3 bases from J; bases unmatched to any gene: 14. This CDR3 region has 18 residues. The CDR3 loop is CASSQDDPTGTDYYEQYV. The DNA for the CDR3 is TGTGCCAGCAGCCAAGACGACCCAACCGGGACAGACTACTACGAGCAGTACGTC.

This chain joins TRBV20-1 and TRBJ1-2; 7 bases map to TRBD1. Trimming at V came to 3 bases and at J to 4 bases, leaving 11 bases not matched to a gene. The germline V gene encodes CDR1 DFQATT and CDR2 SNEGSKA (reference sequence). The CDR3 loop spans 15 amino acids. CDR3 nucleotides: TGCAGTGCTAGTCCAAACCAAGGGGGCGCCTATGGCTACACCTTC. Translating gives CSASPNQGGAYGYTF.

The chain uses TRBV6-1 and TRBJ1-2; perhaps TRBD1 as D (5 bases). Per germline, CDR1 MNHNS and CDR2 SASEGT. The length of the CDR3 is 13 residues. V was clipped by 2 bases and J by 6 bases, with 10 bases between them. This CDR3 reads CASSERGVHGYTF. The CDR3 DNA reads as TGTGCCAGCAGTGAACGGGGGGTACATGGCTACACCTTC.

V gene TRBV28 combines with J gene TRBJ1-4, with TRBD1 matching 8 bases. The trim removed 6 bases at V and 16 bases at J, leaving 10 bases unmatched. Germline V gene sequence: CDR1 MDHEN, CDR2 SYDVKM. The CDR3 runs to 12 residues. The CDR3 sequence is CASRLGQGPKFF. The CDR3 region has the DNA TGTGCCAGCAGACTCGGACAGGGACCGAAGTTTTTT.

V usage is TRBV6-5 and J usage is TRBJ2-3; no clear D gene. The V and J ends lost 5 bases and 6 bases respectively, with 9 bases between them. Per the germline V gene, CDR1 is MNHEY and CDR2 is SVGAGI. The CDR3 totals 12 residues. The CDR3 DNA sequence: TGTGCCAGCAGTAGTATTCGGGATACGCAGTATTTT. Protein sequence: CASSSIRDTQYF.

The CDR3 DNA follows: TGTGCCAGCGAGATAATGACAGGGGGCAACGAGCAGTACGTC. Translation: CASEIMTGGNEQYV. This chain connects TRBV6-5 to TRBJ2-7, with 10 bases identical to TRBD1. CDR3 length equals 14 residues. Germline trimming cut 8 bases from V and 5 bases from J; bases unmatched to any gene: 9. Germline CDR1 and CDR2: MNHEY and SVGAGI.

In its sample, this clone was seen a few times. The chain links TRBV10-3 to TRBJ1-1; no firm D call. This CDR3 is built from 15 residues. V lost 0 bases to trimming and J lost 2 bases, with 10 bases between them. Germline values: CDR1 ENHRY, CDR2 SYGVKD. CDR3 sequence reads: CAISESAPRNTEAFF. The CDR3 nucleotides are TGTGCCATCAGTGAGTCAGCGCCCCGAAACACTGAAGCTTTCTTT.

The genes are TRBV6-5 and TRBJ2-1; TRBD1 aligns across 7 bases. Germline V lookup: CDR1 MNHEY, CDR2 SVGAGI. There are 12 residues in the CDR3. Germline trimming cut 10 bases from V and 4 bases from J; bases unmatched to any gene: 4. CDR3: CATDREYNEQFF. CDR3 nucleotides: TGTGCCACCGACAGGGAGTACAATGAGCAGTTCTTC.

V usage is TRBV6-5 and J usage is TRBJ2-7, with a weak D call TRBD1 (5 bases). In germline, CDR1 is MNHEY, CDR2 SVGAGI. The CDR3 extends over 14 amino acids. The V end was cut by 8 bases, the J end by 4 bases, with 18 bases between. The CDR3 region has the DNA TGTGCCAGCCAGTGGAAACAGGATGGGTACGAGCAGTACGTC. Translated, it gives CASQWKQDGYEQYV.

This chain uses TRBV10-3 with TRBJ1-1; D is unresolved. Trimming removed 5 bases from V and 3 bases from J, with 10 bases in between. This CDR3 contains 13 residues. Germline values: CDR1 ENHRY, CDR2 SYGVKD. The CDR3 sequence: CAISRNGDTEAFF. In DNA, the CDR3 is TGTGCCATCAGTCGGAATGGGGACACTGAAGCTTTCTTT.

This chain uses TRBV18 with TRBJ1-2, with a weak D call TRBD1 (5 bases). The CDR3 is 13 residues long. Per germline, CDR1 KGHSH and CDR2 LQKENI. V lost 5 bases and J lost 1, with 8 bases in between. This CDR3 is CASSSTVNYGYTF. As DNA, the CDR3 is TGTGCCAGCTCATCGACAGTTAACTATGGCTACACCTTC.

The V gene is TRBV6-2 or TRBV6-3, the J gene TRBJ1-6; 8 bases are a match to TRBD1. V lost 2 bases and J lost 8; bases outside the gene matches: 8. This CDR3 spans 16 amino acids. Germline lookup yields CDR1 MNHEY and CDR2 SVGEGT. The CDR3 spells CASSYGPGQDYSPLHF. The CDR3 bases are TGTGCCAGCAGTTACGGGCCGGGACAGGACTATTCACCCCTCCACTTT.

The chain has TRBV24-1 and TRBJ2-3; 8 bases agree with TRBD2. J lost 0 bases, V lost 7 bases, and 5 bases had no gene match. From germline, CDR1 is KGHDR and CDR2 SFDVKD. The CDR3 length is 15 residues. The CDR3 nucleotides read TGTGCCACCAGCGAGCGGGGGAAGAGCACAGATACGCAGTATTTT. This encodes CATSERGKSTDTQYF.

This sequence joins TRBV15 and TRBJ1-6, with D uncertain. CDR3 length equals 16 residues. Trimming took 1 base from V and 7 from J, leaving 14 bases between them. Germline assignment: CDR1 LNHNV and CDR2 YYDKDF (reference sequence). The CDR3 loop reads CATSRGGILSNSPLHF. CDR3 DNA: TGTGCCACCAGCAGAGGTGGGATCTTGTCGAATTCACCCCTCCACTTT.

The chain joins TRBV5-8 to TRBJ2-5, with 7 nucleotides matching TRBD2. The V segment lost 2 bases and the J segment 5 bases; nucleotides outside the gene matches: 9. The V gene's germline CDR1 is SGHTS and CDR2 YDEGEE. This CDR3 region has 15 residues. CDR3 sequence: CASSLQDWRGETQYF. CDR3 nucleotide sequence: TGTGCCAGCAGCTTACAAGACTGGCGGGGGGAGACCCAGTACTTC.

The chain joins TRBV19 to TRBJ1-5, with 7 bases fitting TRBD1. The ends lost 5 bases at V and 0 bases at J; junction bases unmatched: 10. The CDR3 runs 17 residues. The germline V gene encodes CDR1 LNHDA and CDR2 SQIVND (reference sequence). The DNA of the CDR3 is TGTGCCAGTAGTCTAACAGGGGCAGTTGGTAGCAATCAGCCCCAGCATTTT. Its protein product is CASSLTGAVGSNQPQHF.

This clone is a singleton in its sample. The V gene is TRBV4-2, the J gene TRBJ1-1, with TRBD1 as a possible D gene (6 bases). Germline CDR1 and CDR2: LGHNA and YNFKEQ. V lost 0 bases to trimming and J lost 5 bases, with 16 bases between them. CDR3 size: 16 residues. Written as DNA, the CDR3 is TGTGCCAGCAGCCAAGATTGGCAAGGGGGTCGGACTGAAGCTTTCTTT. This codes for CASSQDWQGGRTEAFF.